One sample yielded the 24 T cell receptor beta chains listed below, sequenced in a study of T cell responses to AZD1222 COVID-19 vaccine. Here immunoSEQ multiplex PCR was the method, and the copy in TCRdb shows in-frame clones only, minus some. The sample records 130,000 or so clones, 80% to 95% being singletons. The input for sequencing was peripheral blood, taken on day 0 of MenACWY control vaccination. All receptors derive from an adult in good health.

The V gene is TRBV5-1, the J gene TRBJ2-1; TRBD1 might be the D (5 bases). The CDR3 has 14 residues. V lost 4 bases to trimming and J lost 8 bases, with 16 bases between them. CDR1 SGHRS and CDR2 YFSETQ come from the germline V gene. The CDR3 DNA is TGCGCCAGCAGCCCAACAGGTGGGTTCTATGAGCAGTTCTTC. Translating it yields CASSPTGGFYEQFF.

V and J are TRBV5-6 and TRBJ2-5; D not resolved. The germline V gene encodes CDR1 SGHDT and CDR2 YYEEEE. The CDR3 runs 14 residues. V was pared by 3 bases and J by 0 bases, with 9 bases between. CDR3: CASSSFADQETQYF. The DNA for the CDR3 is TGTGCCAGCAGCTCTTTTGCGGACCAAGAGACCCAGTACTTC.

CDR3 sequence reads: CASSLELATYEQYF. The CDR3 DNA reads TGTGCCAGCAGCTTGGAACTAGCGACATACGAGCAGTACTTC. The chain links TRBV5-4 to TRBJ2-7; 7 bases line up with TRBD2. The CDR3 covers 14 residues. The germline gives CDR1 SGHNT, CDR2 YYREEE (reference sequence). V shed 0 bases and J 4 bases; nucleotides not matched to a gene: 4.

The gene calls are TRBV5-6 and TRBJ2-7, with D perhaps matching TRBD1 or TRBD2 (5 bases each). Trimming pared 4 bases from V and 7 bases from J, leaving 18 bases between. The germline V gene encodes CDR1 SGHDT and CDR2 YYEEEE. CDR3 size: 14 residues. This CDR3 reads CASSLGDPLQEQYF. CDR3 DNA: TGTGCCAGCAGCCTCGGGGACCCCCTACAGGAGCAGTACTTC.

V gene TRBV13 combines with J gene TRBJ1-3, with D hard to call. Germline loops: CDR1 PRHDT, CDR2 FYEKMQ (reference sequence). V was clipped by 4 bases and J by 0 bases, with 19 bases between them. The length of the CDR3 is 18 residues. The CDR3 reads CASSSPHLPPASGNTIYF. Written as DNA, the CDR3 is TGTGCCAGCAGCTCACCCCATTTACCCCCGGCCTCTGGAAACACCATATATTTT.

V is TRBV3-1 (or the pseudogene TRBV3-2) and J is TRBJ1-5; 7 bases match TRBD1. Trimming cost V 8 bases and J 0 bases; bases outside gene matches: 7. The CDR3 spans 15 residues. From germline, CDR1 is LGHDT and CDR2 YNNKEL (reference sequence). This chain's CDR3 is CASLTGTDSNQPQHF. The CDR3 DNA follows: TGTGCCAGCTTAACCGGGACAGATAGCAATCAGCCCCAGCATTTT.

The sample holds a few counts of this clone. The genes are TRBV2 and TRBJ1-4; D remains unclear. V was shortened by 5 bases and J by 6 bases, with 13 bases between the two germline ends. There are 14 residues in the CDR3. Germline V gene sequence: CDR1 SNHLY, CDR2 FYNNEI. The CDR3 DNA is TGTGCCAGCAGTCCCGTGAGTGGTTATGAAAAACTGTTTTTT. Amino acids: CASSPVSGYEKLFF.

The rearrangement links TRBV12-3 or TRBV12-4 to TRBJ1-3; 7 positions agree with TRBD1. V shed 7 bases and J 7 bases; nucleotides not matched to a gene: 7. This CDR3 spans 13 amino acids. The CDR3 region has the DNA TGTGCCAGCACCACGACAGGGTGGAACACCATATATTTT. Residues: CASTTTGWNTIYF.

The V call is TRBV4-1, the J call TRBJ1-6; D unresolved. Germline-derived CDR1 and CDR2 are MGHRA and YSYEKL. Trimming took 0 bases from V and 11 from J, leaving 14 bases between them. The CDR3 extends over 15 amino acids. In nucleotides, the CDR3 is TGCGCCAGCAGCCAAGATAACCGCCCTTATACACCCCTCCACTTT. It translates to CASSQDNRPYTPLHF.

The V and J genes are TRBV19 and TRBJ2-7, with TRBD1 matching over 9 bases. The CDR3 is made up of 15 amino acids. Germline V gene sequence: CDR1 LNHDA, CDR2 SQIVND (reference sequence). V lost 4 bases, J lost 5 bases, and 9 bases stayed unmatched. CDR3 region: CASSRGQGYYDEQYF. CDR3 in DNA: TGTGCCAGTAGTAGGGGACAGGGATACTATGACGAGCAGTACTTC.

CDR3 DNA sequence: TGTGCCAGCAGTTCGGGGACGACTAATGAAAAACTGTTTTTT. Translation: CASSSGTTNEKLFF. The chain recombines TRBV28 with TRBJ1-4, with D maybe TRBD1 (5 bases). The germline V gene encodes CDR1 MDHEN and CDR2 SYDVKM. CDR3 size: 14 residues. Trimming left V 4 bases short and J 2 bases short, with 8 bases between.

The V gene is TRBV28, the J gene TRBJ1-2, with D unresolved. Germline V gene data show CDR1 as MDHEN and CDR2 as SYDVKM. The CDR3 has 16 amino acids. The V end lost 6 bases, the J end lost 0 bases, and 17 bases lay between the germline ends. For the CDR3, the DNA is TGTGCCAGCAGCCCCGCATTGACTAAAACTAACTATGGCTACACCTTC. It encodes CASSPALTKTNYGYTF.

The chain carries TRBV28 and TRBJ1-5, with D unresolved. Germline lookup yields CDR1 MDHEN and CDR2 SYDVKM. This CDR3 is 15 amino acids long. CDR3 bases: TGTGGCTCCGGACTTACTCCCGGGGGCAATCAGCCCCAGCATTTT. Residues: CGSGLTPGGNQPQHF.

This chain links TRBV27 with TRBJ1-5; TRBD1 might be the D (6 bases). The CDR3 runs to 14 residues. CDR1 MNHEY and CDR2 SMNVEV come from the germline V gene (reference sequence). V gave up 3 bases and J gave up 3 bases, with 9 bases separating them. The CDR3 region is CASSFRGINQPQHF. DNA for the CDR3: TGTGCCAGCAGTTTTAGGGGGATCAATCAGCCCCAGCATTTT.

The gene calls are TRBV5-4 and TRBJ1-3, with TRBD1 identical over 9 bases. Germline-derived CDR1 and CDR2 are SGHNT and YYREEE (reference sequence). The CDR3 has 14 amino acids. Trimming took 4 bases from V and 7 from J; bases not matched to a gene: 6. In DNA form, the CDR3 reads TGTGCCAGCAGCCTGGGGGGACAGGGTAACACCATATATTTT. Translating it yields CASSLGGQGNTIYF.

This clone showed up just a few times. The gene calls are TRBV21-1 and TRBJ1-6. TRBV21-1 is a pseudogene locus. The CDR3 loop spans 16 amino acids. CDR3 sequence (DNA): TGTGCCAGCAGCAAAGCGCTTGGGACCGATGATTCACCCCTCCACTTT. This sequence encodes CASSKALGTDDSPLHF.

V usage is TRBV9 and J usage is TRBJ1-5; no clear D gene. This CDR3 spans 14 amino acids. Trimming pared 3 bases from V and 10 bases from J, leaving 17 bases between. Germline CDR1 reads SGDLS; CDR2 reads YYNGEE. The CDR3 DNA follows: TGTGCCAGCAGCGCGGACCCTGGCTTCCAACCCCAGCATTTT. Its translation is CASSADPGFQPQHF.

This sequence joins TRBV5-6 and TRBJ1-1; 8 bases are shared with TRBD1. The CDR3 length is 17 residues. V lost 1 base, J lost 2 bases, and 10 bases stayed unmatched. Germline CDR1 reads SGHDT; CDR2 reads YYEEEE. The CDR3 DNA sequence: TGTGCCAGCAGCTTGATTTTGCAGGGGGCCGTCAACACTGAAGCTTTCTTT. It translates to CASSLILQGAVNTEAFF.

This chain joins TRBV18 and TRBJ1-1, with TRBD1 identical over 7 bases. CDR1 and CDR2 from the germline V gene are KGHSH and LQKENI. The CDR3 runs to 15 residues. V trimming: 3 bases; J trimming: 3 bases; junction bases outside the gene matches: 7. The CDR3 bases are TGTGCCAGCTCACCCGTACAGGGGAGGGACACTGAAGCTTTCTTT. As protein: CASSPVQGRDTEAFF.

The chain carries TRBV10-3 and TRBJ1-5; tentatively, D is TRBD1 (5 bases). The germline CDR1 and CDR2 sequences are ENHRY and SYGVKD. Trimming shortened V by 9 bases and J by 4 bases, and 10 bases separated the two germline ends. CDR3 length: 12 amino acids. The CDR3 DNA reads TGTGCCATACAGGCGGATAATCAGCCCCAGCATTTT. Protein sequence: CAIQADNQPQHF.

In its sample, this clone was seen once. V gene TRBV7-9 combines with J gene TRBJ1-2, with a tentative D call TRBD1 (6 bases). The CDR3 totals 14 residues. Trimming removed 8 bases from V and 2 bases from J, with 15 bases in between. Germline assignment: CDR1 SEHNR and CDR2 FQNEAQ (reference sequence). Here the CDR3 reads CASGKTGENYGYTF. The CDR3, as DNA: TGTGCCAGCGGAAAGACAGGCGAGAACTATGGCTACACCTTC.

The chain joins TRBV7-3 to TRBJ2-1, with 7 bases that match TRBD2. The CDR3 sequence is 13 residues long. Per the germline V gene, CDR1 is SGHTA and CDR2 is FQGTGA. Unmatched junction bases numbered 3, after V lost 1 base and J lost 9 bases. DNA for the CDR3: TGTGCCAGCAGCTTAAGCGGGAGAGGTGAGCAGTTCTTC. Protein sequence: CASSLSGRGEQFF. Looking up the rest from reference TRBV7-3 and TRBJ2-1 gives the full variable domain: GAGVSQTPSNKVTEKGKYVELRCDPISGHTALYWYRQSLGQGPEFLIYFQGTGAADDSGLPNDRFFAVRPEGSVSTLKIQRTERGDSAVYLCASSLSGRGEQFFGPGTRLTVL.

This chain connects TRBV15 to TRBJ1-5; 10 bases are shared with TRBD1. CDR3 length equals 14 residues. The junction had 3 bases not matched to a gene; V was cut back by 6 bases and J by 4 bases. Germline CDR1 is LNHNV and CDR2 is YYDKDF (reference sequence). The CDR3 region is CATRGDRGNQPQHF. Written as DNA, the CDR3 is TGTGCCACCAGAGGGGACAGGGGTAATCAGCCCCAGCATTTT.

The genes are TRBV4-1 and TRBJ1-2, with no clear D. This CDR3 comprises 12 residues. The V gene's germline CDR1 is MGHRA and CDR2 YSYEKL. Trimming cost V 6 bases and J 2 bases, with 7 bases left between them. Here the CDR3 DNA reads TGCGCCAGCAGGGGATGGAACTATGGCTACACCTTC. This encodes CASRGWNYGYTF.